This T cell receptor beta chain derives from a study of T cell changes during pregnancy in multiple sclerosis. In germline, CDR1 is SGHTS, CDR2 YDEGEE. This CDR3 is 14 amino acids long. Deletions cut 2 bases from V and 7 bases from J, with 15 bases between. Clones were sequenced by immunoSEQ multiplex PCR, and TCRdb holds only the in-frame ones, with some missing. The data hold about 42,000 clones, with around 84% observed a single time. The sample in question was CD4+ T cells from peripheral blood mononuclear cells, obtained before pregnancy. The receptor's source is a female donor with multiple sclerosis, enrolled in a pregnancy study. The J gene is TRBJ2-5, the V gene TRBV5-8; possibly TRBD1 for D (5 bases). In nucleotides, the CDR3 is TGTGCCAGCAGCTTTTCGCAGGGTGTTGGGACCCAGTACTTC. It specifies CASSFSQGVGTQYF. The full variable domain, its missing parts supplied by reference TRBV5-8 and TRBJ2-5, is EAGVTQSPTHLIKTRGQQATLRCSPISGHTSVYWYQQALGLGLQFLLWYDEGEERNRGNFPPRFSGRQFPNYSSELNVNALELEDSALYLCASSFSQGVGTQYFGPGTRLLVL.